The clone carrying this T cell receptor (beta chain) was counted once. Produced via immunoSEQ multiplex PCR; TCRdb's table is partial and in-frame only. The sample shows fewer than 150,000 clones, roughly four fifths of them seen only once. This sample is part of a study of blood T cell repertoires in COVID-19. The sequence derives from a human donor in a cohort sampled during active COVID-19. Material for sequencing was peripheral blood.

CDR3 sequence: CASSKGQPGSSPLHF. The CDR3 DNA reads as TGTGCCAGCAGCAAGGGACAGCCCGGGAGTTCACCCCTCCACTTT. The chain has TRBV9 and TRBJ1-6, with 7 bases that match TRBD1. From germline, CDR1 is SGDLS and CDR2 YYNGEE. After removal of 4 bases from V and 9 bases from J, the junction contained 10 bases not matched to a gene. The CDR3 length is 15 residues. Filled out from reference TRBV9 and TRBJ1-6, the complete variable domain reads DSGVTQTPKHLITATGQRVTLRCSPRSGDLSVYWYQQSLDQGLQFLIQYYNGEERAKGNILERFSAQQFPDLHSELNLSSLELGDSALYFCASSKGQPGSSPLHFGNGTRLTVT.